A selection of T cell receptor beta chains follows, all from one sample in a study of shared clonotypes between healthy human individuals. Assay used: immunoSEQ multiplex PCR; TCRdb lists only in-frame clones, some missing. Seen here are hundreds of thousands of clones, approximately 96% observed once, and the top ten hold 0.11%. Sequencing was done on a sample of naive CD8+ T cells sorted from blood. The source is a woman in her twenties or thirties in good health. Both conserved end residues are part of each CDR3. The D gene is left open where the match is weak. Some rows have no size entry. The others give once, few or many, or a class for an expanded clone.

TRBV28	TRBJ2-7	once	NA	CASSLKFRSYEQYF	TGTGCCAGCAGTCTAAAATTTCGCTCCTACGAGCAGTACTTC
TRBV6-1	TRBJ2-7	NA	TRBD1	CASSVRDSSYEQYF	TGTGCCAGCAGTGTAAGGGACAGTTCCTACGAGCAGTACTTC
TRBV6-5	TRBJ2-5	NA	NA	CASSSHGGMVETQYF	TGTGCCAGCAGTTCCCACGGGGGAATGGTGGAGACCCAGTACTTC
TRBV28	TRBJ2-1	NA	NA	CASSGTGYNEQFF	TGTGCCAGCAGCGGCACAGGGTACAATGAGCAGTTCTTC
TRBV4-1	TRBJ1-3	NA	TRBD1	CASSRKPQGSSGNTIYF	TGCGCCAGCAGCCGCAAACCACAGGGGAGCTCTGGAAACACCATATATTTT
TRBV7-9	TRBJ2-5	NA	NA	CASSSAAAETQYF	TGTGCCAGCAGCTCAGCAGCGGCGGAGACCCAGTACTTC
TRBV27	TRBJ2-2	NA	TRBD2	CASSLPGLARELFF	TGTGCCAGCAGTTTACCAGGACTAGCTCGGGAGCTGTTTTTT
TRBV6-5	TRBJ1-5	NA	NA	CASSPGIYSNQPQHF	TGTGCCAGCAGCCCTGGAATCTATAGCAATCAGCCCCAGCATTTT
TRBV4-1	TRBJ1-5	NA	TRBD1	CASSQEGQGGNQPQHF	TGCGCCAGCAGCCAAGAAGGACAGGGTGGAAATCAGCCCCAGCATTTT
TRBV5-6	TRBJ2-3	NA	TRBD1	CASSLGGQADTQYF	TGTGCCAGCAGCTTGGGGGGACAGGCAGATACGCAGTATTTT
TRBV21-1	TRBJ2-5	few	NA	CASSKVRGPPGQETQYF	TGTGCCAGCAGCAAAGTTCGCGGCCCACCGGGCCAAGAGACCCAGTACTTC
TRBV7-9	TRBJ2-1	NA	NA	CASSLVRPGGNEQFF	TGTGCCAGCAGCTTAGTGCGGCCCGGGGGCAATGAGCAGTTCTTC
TRBV7-9	TRBJ1-5	NA	NA	CASSLRGYQPQHF	TGTGCCAGCAGCTTACGGGGGTATCAGCCCCAGCATTTT
TRBV14	TRBJ2-7	NA	NA	CASSQGWSEQYF	TGTGCCAGCAGCCAAGGCTGGAGTGAGCAGTACTTC
TRBV19	TRBJ2-1	NA	NA	CASSLGLINEQFF	TGTGCCAGTAGTCTCGGACTAATCAATGAGCAGTTCTTC
TRBV7-8	TRBJ2-1	once	TRBD2	CASSPLAGYLNEQFF	TGTGCCAGCAGTCCCCTAGCGGGATATCTGAATGAGCAGTTCTTC
TRBV5-6	TRBJ1-1	NA	NA	CASSILTDTEAFF	TGTGCCAGCAGCATTCTGACGGACACTGAAGCTTTCTTT
TRBV28	TRBJ2-2	NA	NA	CASSHLYGRTNTGELFF	TGTGCCAGCAGTCATCTTTATGGGAGGACGAACACCGGGGAGCTGTTTTTT
TRBV4-2	TRBJ2-3	NA	NA	CASSQVLGDTQYF	TGTGCCAGCAGCCAGGTCCTTGGAGATACGCAGTATTTT
TRBV19	TRBJ1-4	NA	NA	CASTVWPESNEKLFF	TGTGCCAGTACCGTTTGGCCAGAAAGTAATGAAAAACTGTTTTTT
TRBV4-2	TRBJ2-7	NA	NA	CASSSPETGAREQYF	TGTGCCAGCAGCTCCCCGGAGACAGGCGCACGCGAGCAGTACTTC
TRBV6-6	TRBJ1-1	NA	NA	CASSYGPSGTEAFF	TGTGCCAGCAGTTACGGACCCTCGGGAACTGAAGCTTTCTTT
TRBV13	TRBJ2-7	NA	TRBD2	CASSGGTSGSSYEQYF	TGTGCCAGCAGCGGAGGGACTAGCGGGAGCTCCTACGAGCAGTACTTC
TRBV13	TRBJ1-1	NA	TRBD1	CASSSGDRGLNTEAFF	TGTGCCAGCAGCTCCGGGGACAGGGGTCTGAACACTGAAGCTTTCTTT
TRBV29-1	TRBJ2-1	NA	NA	CSGTGSWLFLKDEQFF	TGCAGCGGAACAGGATCGTGGCTGTTTTTGAAGGATGAGCAGTTCTTC
TRBV28	TRBJ1-2	NA	TRBD1	CASSLDRVGGYTF	TGTGCCAGCAGTTTGGACAGGGTTGGCGGCTACACCTTC
TRBV7-6	TRBJ2-3	once	NA	CASSPGDGGTDTQYF	TGTGCCAGCAGCCCCGGAGATGGGGGCACAGATACGCAGTATTTT
TRBV9	TRBJ2-1	NA	TRBD2	CASSVTSGRLSEQFF	TGTGCCAGCAGCGTAACTAGCGGGAGGTTAAGTGAGCAGTTCTTC
TRBV5-3	TRBJ1-2	NA	NA	CARSPEIYGYTF	TGTGCCAGAAGCCCGGAGATCTATGGCTACACCTTC
TRBV7-9	TRBJ2-7	NA	NA	CASSLGPNEAYEQYF	TGTGCCAGCAGCTTAGGACCAAACGAGGCCTACGAGCAGTACTTC
TRBV2	TRBJ2-7	NA	NA	CASSGRRGRTTKGVAYEQYF	TGTGCCAGCAGTGGAAGGAGAGGGAGGACTACGAAAGGGGTCGCCTACGAGCAGTACTTC
TRBV2	TRBJ1-4	NA	NA	CASSVQQRTNEKLFF	TGTGCCAGCAGTGTACAACAGCGAACTAATGAAAAACTGTTTTTT
TRBV5-6	TRBJ2-1	NA	TRBD1	CASSLSAGQVSYNEQFF	TGTGCCAGCAGCTTGTCTGCCGGACAGGTCTCCTACAATGAGCAGTTCTTC
TRBV27	TRBJ2-2	NA	TRBD1	CASSFSWGDRGTGELFF	TGTGCCAGCAGTTTCTCCTGGGGGGACAGGGGCACCGGGGAGCTGTTTTTT
TRBV27	TRBJ1-4	NA	TRBD1	CASSPGQGGEKLFF	TGTGCCAGCAGTCCCGGACAGGGGGGAGAAAAACTGTTTTTT
TRBV11-2	TRBJ2-1	NA	NA	CASSSLGNEQFF	TGTGCCAGCAGCTCCCTAGGGAATGAGCAGTTCTTC
TRBV6-1	TRBJ2-1	NA	TRBD2	CASREGETSEYNEQFF	TGTGCCAGCAGGGAAGGGGAGACTAGCGAATACAATGAGCAGTTCTTC
TRBV19	TRBJ2-2	NA	NA	CASMDRKNTGELFF	TGTGCCAGTATGGACAGAAAGAACACCGGGGAGCTGTTTTTT
TRBV11-1	TRBJ2-2	NA	TRBD1	CASDRGITGELFF	TGTGCCAGTGACAGGGGGATCACCGGGGAGCTGTTTTTT
TRBV14	TRBJ2-1	NA	TRBD2	CASSQAGPSGRSSNEQFF	TGTGCCAGCAGCCAAGCGGGCCCTAGCGGGAGGTCGTCCAATGAGCAGTTCTTC
TRBV4-2	TRBJ2-4	NA	NA	CASSPSDGAKNIQYF	TGTGCCAGCAGCCCATCGGACGGAGCCAAAAACATTCAGTACTTC
TRBV19	TRBJ1-6	once	TRBD1	CASTPGTGGNSPLHF	TGTGCCAGTACCCCCGGGACAGGGGGTAATTCACCCCTCCACTTT
TRBV13	TRBJ2-5	NA	NA	CASSGAGGEETQYF	TGTGCCAGCAGCGGGGCGGGCGGAGAAGAGACCCAGTACTTC
TRBV27	TRBJ2-7	once	TRBD1	CASSFAGGNEQYF	TGTGCCAGCAGTTTCGCAGGGGGAAACGAGCAGTACTTC
TRBV28	TRBJ2-1	NA	NA	CATEGLLSGQFF	TGTGCCACCGAGGGCCTCCTTAGTGGGCAGTTCTTC
TRBV30	TRBJ2-7	NA	NA	CAWSPGHHSYEQYF	TGTGCCTGGTCGCCGGGACATCACTCCTACGAGCAGTACTTC
TRBV27	TRBJ2-1	NA	NA	CASSTSVGDSYNEQFF	TGTGCCAGCAGCACAAGCGTGGGGGATTCCTACAATGAGCAGTTCTTC
TRBV2	TRBJ2-5	NA	NA	CASSAAFIQTQYF	TGTGCCAGCAGTGCAGCCTTCATCCAGACCCAGTACTTC
TRBV15	TRBJ1-5	NA	NA	CATSRAGRSNQPQHF	TGTGCCACCAGCAGAGCGGGGAGAAGCAATCAGCCCCAGCATTTT
TRBV27	TRBJ2-7	NA	NA	CASSWAATTTYEQYF	TGTGCCAGCAGTTGGGCAGCGACTACTACCTACGAGCAGTACTTC
TRBV4-1	TRBJ2-4	few	NA	CASSQDELGVIQYF	TGCGCCAGCAGCCAAGATGAACTAGGAGTCATTCAGTACTTC